Listed here is a single T cell receptor beta chain. This sample was included in a study of blood T cell repertoires in COVID-19. The V end was cut by 7 bases, the J end by 5 bases, with 16 bases between. The CDR3 loop spans 14 amino acids. Per the germline V gene, CDR1 is LNHDA and CDR2 is SQIVND (reference sequence). Libraries were prepared by immunoSEQ multiplex PCR; TCRdb keeps only in-frame clonotypes and omits some of them. The sample holds over 250,000 clones; 88% are singletons and the top ten take approximately 2%. The TCR originated in a woman in her sixties in a cohort exposed to, infected with or recovered from COVID-19 (not recorded which). Input material: PBMCs or T cells enriched from blood (not recorded which). The chain carries TRBV19 and TRBJ2-3, with a tentative D call TRBD1 (6 bases). As DNA, the CDR3 is TGTGCCAGTATCGACAGGAAGAGTGGAGATACGCAGTATTTT. Encoded protein: CASIDRKSGDTQYF.